This T cell receptor (beta chain) was captured in a study of control samples from healthy donors and cancer patients. CDR3 length equals 16 residues. V was pared by 1 base and J by 3 bases, with 13 bases between. CDR1 SGHTA and CDR2 FQGNSA come from the germline V gene. Clones were sequenced by immunoSEQ multiplex PCR, and TCRdb holds only the in-frame ones, with some missing. The table shows over 120,000 clones, with roughly 94% occurring only once. The chain has TRBV7-2 and TRBJ1-3; D possibly corresponds to TRBD1 (6 bases). The sequence came from a man in his fifties or sixties with colorectal cancer. The sequenced sample consisted of PBMCs. Here the CDR3 reads CASSLDGAGVGNTIYF. Written as DNA, the CDR3 is TGTGCCAGCAGCTTAGATGGGGCAGGGGTTGGAAACACCATATATTTT.